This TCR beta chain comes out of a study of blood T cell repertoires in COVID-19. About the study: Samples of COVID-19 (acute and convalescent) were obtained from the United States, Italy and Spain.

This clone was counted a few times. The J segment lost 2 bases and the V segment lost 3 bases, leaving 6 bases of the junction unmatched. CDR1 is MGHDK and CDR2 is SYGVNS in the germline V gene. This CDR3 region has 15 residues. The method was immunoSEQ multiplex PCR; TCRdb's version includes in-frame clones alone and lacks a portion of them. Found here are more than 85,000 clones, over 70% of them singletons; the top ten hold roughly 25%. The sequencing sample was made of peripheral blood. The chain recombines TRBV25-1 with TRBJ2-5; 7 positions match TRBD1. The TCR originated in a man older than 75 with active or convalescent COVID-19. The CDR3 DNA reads TGTGCCAGCAGTGACCCCGGGACAGCACAAGAGACCCAGTACTTC. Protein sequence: CASSDPGTAQETQYF.